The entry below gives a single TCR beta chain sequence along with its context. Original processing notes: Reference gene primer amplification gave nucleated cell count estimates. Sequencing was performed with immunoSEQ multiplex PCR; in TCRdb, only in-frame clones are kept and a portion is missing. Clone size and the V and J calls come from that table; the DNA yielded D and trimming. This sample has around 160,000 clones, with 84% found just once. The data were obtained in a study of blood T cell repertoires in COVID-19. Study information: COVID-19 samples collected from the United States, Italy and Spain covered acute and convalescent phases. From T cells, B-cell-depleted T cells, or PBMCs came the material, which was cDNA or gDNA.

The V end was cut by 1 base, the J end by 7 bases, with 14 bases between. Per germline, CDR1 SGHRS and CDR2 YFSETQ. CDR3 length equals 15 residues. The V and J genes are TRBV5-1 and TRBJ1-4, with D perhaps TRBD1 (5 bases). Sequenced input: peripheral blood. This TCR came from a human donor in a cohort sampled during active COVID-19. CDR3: CASSLLRGESEKLFF. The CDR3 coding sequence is TGCGCCAGCAGCTTGTTGCGGGGGGAAAGTGAAAAACTGTTTTTT.